The clone carrying this T cell receptor beta chain was found once. Profiled with immunoSEQ multiplex PCR; TCRdb holds only in-frame clones, not every one. Found here are about 200,000 clones, roughly nine tenths of them singletons; the top ten hold more than 5.5%. This sample is drawn from a study of blood T cell repertoires in COVID-19. Germline CDR1 SGHRS, CDR2 YFSETQ. Between the trimmed V and J ends, which lost 0 bases and 8 bases, there was a span of 15 bases. The CDR3 runs to 15 residues. This receptor was identified in a man in his 60s who had recovered from COVID-19. The sample comprised peripheral blood. V usage is TRBV5-1 and J usage is TRBJ2-1, with D perhaps matching TRBD2 (6 bases). CDR3 bases: TGCGCCAGCAGCTTGGCCGGTGCGGGATTCGATGAGCAGTTCTTC. This gives the protein CASSLAGAGFDEQFF.